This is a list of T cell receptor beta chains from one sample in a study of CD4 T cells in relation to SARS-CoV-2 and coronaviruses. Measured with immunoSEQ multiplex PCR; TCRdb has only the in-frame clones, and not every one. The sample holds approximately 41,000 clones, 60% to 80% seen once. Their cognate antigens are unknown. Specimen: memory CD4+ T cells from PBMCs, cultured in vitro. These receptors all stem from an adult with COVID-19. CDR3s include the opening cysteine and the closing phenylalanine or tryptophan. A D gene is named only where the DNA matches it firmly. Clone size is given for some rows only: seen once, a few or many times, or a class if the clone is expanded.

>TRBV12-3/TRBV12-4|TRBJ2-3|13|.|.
CASVGGDTDTQYF
TGTGCCAGCGTTGGCGGAGACACAGATACGCAGTATTTT
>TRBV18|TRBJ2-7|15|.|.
CASSPQRASRGEQYF
TGTGCCAGCTCACCACAGAGAGCCTCAAGGGGGGAGCAGTACTTC
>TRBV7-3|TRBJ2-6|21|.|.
CASSLTAAKVAKSSGANVLTF
TGTGCCAGCAGCTTAACGGCCGCGAAGGTAGCAAAGAGCTCTGGGGCCAACGTCCTGACTTTC
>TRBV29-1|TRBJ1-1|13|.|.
CSAEQETNTEAFF
TGCAGCGCCGAGCAGGAGACGAACACTGAAGCTTTCTTT
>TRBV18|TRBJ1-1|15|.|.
CASSPRTGGDTEAFF
TGTGCCAGCTCACCGCGGACGGGGGGAGATACTGAAGCTTTCTTT
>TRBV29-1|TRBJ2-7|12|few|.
CSVAQSSYEQYF
TGCAGCGTTGCTCAAAGCTCCTACGAGCAGTACTTC
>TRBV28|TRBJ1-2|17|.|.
CASSLSLAEGRGYGYTF
TGTGCCAGCAGTCTGTCCCTTGCGGAGGGACGGGGCTATGGCTACACCTTC
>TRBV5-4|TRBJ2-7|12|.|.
CASSIHPYEQYF
TGTGCCAGCTCGATCCACCCCTACGAGCAGTACTTC
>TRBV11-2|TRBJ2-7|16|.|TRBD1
CASSTGPGQGTYEQYF
TGTGCCAGCAGCACAGGACCGGGACAGGGCACCTACGAGCAGTACTTC
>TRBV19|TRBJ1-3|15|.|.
CASSSLRLSGNTIYF
TGTGCCAGTAGTAGCCTGAGACTCTCTGGAAACACCATATATTTT
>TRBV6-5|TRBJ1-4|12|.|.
CASQGVGEKLFF
TGTGCCAGCCAAGGGGTGGGAGAAAAACTGTTTTTT
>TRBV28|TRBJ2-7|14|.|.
CASSSPVGLDEQYF
TGTGCCAGCAGCTCCCCAGTGGGCTTGGACGAGCAGTACTTC
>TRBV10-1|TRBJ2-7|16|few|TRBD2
CASSAGSGRFSYEQYF
TGCGCCAGCAGTGCGGGAAGCGGGAGGTTTTCCTACGAGCAGTACTTC
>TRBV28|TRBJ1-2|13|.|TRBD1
CASTGRDRDSYTF
TGTGCCAGCACCGGACGAGACAGGGATAGCTACACCTTC
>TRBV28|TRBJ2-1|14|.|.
CASSLNQGGNEQFF
TGTGCCAGCAGTTTAAACCAGGGGGGAAATGAGCAGTTCTTC
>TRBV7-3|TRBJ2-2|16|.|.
CASRMTAGMNTGELFF
TGTGCCAGCAGGATGACGGCGGGAATGAACACCGGGGAGCTGTTTTTT
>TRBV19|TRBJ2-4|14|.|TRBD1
CASSTYDRGSIQYF
TGTGCCAGTAGTACTTACGACAGGGGAAGCATTCAGTACTTC
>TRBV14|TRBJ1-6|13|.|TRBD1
CASSIAGGTPLHF
TGTGCCAGCAGCATTGCAGGGGGAACACCCCTCCACTTT
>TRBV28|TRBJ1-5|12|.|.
CASREGQQPQHF
TGTGCCAGCAGGGAGGGCCAGCAGCCCCAGCATTTT
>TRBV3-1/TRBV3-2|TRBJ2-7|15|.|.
CASSPLGVPSYEQYF
TGTGCCAGCAGCCCCCTGGGGGTCCCCTCCTACGAGCAGTACTTC
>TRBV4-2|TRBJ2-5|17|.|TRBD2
CASSQGRTSGGIETQYF
TGTGCCAGCAGCCAAGGGAGGACTAGCGGGGGTATTGAGACCCAGTACTTC
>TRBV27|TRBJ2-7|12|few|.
CASSPRLGEQYF
TGTGCCAGCAGCCCTCGTCTGGGCGAGCAGTACTTC
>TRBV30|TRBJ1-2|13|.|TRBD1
CASELTGGYGYTF
TGTGCCTCTGAGCTTACAGGGGGCTATGGCTACACCTTC
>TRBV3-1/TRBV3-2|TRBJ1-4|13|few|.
CASSSRRNEKLFF
TGTGCCAGCAGCTCTCGACGGAATGAAAAACTGTTTTTT
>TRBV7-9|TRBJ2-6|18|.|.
CASSTFQKGKAGANVLTF
TGTGCCAGCAGTACCTTCCAGAAGGGGAAGGCTGGGGCCAACGTCCTGACTTTC
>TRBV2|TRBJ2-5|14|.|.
CASGQDGAGETQYF
TGTGCCAGCGGGCAGGACGGAGCTGGAGAGACCCAGTACTTC
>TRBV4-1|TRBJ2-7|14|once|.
CASSRPGQRYEQYF
TGCGCCAGCAGCCGTCCGGGCCAGAGATACGAGCAGTACTTC
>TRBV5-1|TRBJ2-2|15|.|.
CASSLEGFTTGELFF
TGCGCCAGCAGCTTGGAGGGGTTTACCACCGGGGAGCTGTTTTTT
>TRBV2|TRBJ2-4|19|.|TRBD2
CASRDLTSGDSLAKNIQYF
TGTGCCAGCAGGGATTTGACTAGCGGAGATTCCCTAGCCAAAAACATTCAGTACTTC
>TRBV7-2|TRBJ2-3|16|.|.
CASSTRYDPSTDTQYF
TGTGCCAGCAGCACCCGATACGATCCTAGCACAGATACGCAGTATTTT
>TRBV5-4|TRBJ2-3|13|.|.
CASSSQFTDTQYF
TGTGCCAGCAGTTCGCAGTTCACAGATACGCAGTATTTT
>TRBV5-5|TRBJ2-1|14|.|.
CASSLDSTSNEQFF
TGTGCCAGCAGCTTGGACTCAACCTCCAATGAGCAGTTCTTC
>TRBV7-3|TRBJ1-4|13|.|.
CASSEYGGGELFF
TGTGCCAGCAGCGAGTATGGGGGCGGTGAACTGTTTTTT
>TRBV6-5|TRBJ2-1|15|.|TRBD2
CASSYLSGRLNEQFF
TGTGCCAGCAGTTACCTTAGCGGGAGGTTAAATGAGCAGTTCTTC
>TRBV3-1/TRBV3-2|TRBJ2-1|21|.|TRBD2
CASSQGVSGRAGEMSYNEQFF
TGTGCCAGCAGCCAAGGGGTTAGCGGGAGGGCCGGTGAGATGTCCTACAATGAGCAGTTCTTC
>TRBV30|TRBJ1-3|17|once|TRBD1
CATTAPRDRTGGNTIYF
TGTGCCACCACTGCCCCCCGGGACAGAACCGGTGGAAACACCATATATTTT
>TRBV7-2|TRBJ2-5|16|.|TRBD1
CASSFGETTGGTSQYF
TGTGCCAGCAGCTTTGGGGAAACGACAGGGGGGACTTCCCAGTACTTC
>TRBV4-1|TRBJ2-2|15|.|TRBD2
CASSHRLALTGELFF
TGCGCCAGCAGCCATCGACTAGCGCTCACCGGGGAGCTGTTTTTT
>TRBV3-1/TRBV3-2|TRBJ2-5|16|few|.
CASRSPGHRNKETQYF
TGTGCCAGCAGGTCCCCGGGGCATCGAAACAAAGAGACCCAGTACTTC
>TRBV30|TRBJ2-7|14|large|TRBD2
CAWSSAGVSYEQYF
TGTGCCTGGAGTTCAGCGGGAGTTAGTTACGAGCAGTACTTC
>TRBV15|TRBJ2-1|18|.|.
CATSRDYGGESSYNEQFF
TGTGCCACCAGCAGAGATTATGGCGGCGAAAGCTCCTACAATGAGCAGTTCTTC
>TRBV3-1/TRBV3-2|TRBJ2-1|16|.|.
CASSQGAGFGSNEQFF
TGTGCCAGCAGCCAAGGAGCGGGTTTTGGGTCCAATGAGCAGTTCTTC
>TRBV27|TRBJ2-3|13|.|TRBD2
CASSGLDTDTQYF
TGTGCCAGCAGTGGACTAGACACAGATACGCAGTATTTT
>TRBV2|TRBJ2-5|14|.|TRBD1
CASTGTGGAETQYF
TGTGCCAGCACCGGGACAGGGGGCGCGGAGACCCAGTACTTC
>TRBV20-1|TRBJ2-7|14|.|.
CSASSARFPYEQYF
TGCAGTGCTAGTAGCGCTAGGTTCCCCTACGAGCAGTACTTC
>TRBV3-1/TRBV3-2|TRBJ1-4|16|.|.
CASSQDLGAGGEKLFF
TGTGCCAGCAGCCAAGATCTCGGTGCGGGGGGTGAAAAACTGTTTTTT
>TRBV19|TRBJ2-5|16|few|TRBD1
CASSKPSGGGKETQYF
TGTGCCAGTAGCAAACCCTCAGGGGGCGGAAAGGAGACCCAGTACTTC
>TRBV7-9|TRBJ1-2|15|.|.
CASSFTAASDYGYTF
TGTGCCAGCAGCTTTACGGCAGCGAGCGACTATGGCTACACCTTC
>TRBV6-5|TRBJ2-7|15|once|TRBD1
CASSAGQDAQYEQYF
TGTGCCAGCAGCGCTGGACAGGACGCTCAATACGAGCAGTACTTC
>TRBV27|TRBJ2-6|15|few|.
CATTTLFSGANVLTF
TGTGCCACTACGACACTGTTTTCTGGGGCCAACGTCCTGACTTTC
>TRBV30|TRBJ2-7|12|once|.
CAWSSSVNEQYF
TGTGCCTGGAGCTCGTCAGTTAACGAGCAGTACTTC
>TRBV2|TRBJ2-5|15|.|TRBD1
CASSLMGTGKETQYF
TGTGCCAGCAGTCTCATGGGGACAGGGAAAGAGACCCAGTACTTC
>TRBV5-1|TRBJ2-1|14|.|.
CASSEQSGPNEQFF
TGCGCCAGCAGCGAGCAGTCGGGGCCGAATGAGCAGTTCTTC
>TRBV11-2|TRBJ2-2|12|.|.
CASSLGVGELFF
TGTGCCAGCAGCTTAGGGGTCGGGGAGCTGTTTTTT
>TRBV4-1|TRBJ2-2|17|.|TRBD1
CASSQPPGQGNTGELFF
TGCGCCAGCAGCCAACCTCCGGGACAGGGGAACACCGGGGAGCTGTTTTTT
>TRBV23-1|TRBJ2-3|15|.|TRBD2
CASTQSGTNTDTQYF
TGCGCCAGCACCCAATCCGGGACTAACACAGATACGCAGTATTTT
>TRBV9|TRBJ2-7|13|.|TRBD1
CASRGDSSYEQYF
TGTGCCAGCAGAGGGGACAGTTCCTACGAGCAGTACTTC
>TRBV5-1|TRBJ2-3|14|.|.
CASSLNTGMDTQYF
TGCGCCAGCAGCTTGAACACGGGGATGGATACGCAGTATTTT
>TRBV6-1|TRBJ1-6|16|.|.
CASSEIMGQSSPSLHF
TGTGCCAGCAGTGAAATCATGGGACAAAGTTCGCCCTCGCTCCACTTT
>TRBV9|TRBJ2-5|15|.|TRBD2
CASSVVSTSVETQYF
TGTGCCAGCAGCGTAGTCAGCACTAGCGTAGAGACCCAGTACTTC